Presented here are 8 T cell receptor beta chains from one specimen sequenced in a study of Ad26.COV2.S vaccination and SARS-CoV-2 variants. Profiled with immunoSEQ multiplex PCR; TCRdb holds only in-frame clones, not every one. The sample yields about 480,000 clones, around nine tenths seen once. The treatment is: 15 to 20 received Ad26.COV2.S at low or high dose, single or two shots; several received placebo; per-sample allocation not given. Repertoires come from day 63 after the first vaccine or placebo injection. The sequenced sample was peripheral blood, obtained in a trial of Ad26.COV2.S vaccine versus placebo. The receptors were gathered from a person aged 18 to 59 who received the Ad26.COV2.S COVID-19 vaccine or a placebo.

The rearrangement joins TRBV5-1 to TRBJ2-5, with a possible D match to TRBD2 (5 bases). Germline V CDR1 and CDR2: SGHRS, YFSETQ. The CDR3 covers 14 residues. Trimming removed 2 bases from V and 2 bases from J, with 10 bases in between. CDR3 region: CASSLTRGQETQYF. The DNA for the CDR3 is TGCGCCAGCAGCTTAACGAGAGGGCAAGAGACCCAGTACTTC.

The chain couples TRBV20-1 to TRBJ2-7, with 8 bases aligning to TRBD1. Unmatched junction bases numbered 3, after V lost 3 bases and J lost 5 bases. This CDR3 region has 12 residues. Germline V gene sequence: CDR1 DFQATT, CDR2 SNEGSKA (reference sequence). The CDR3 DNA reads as TGCAGTGCTAGTGTGGACAGGGACGAGCAGTACTTC. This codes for CSASVDRDEQYF.

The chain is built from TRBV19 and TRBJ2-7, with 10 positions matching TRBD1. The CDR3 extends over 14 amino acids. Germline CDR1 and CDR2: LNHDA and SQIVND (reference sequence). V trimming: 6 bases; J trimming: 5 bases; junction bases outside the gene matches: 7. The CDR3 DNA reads TGTGCCAGTAGCCTCCGGACAGGGGGGAACGAGCAGTACTTC. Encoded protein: CASSLRTGGNEQYF.

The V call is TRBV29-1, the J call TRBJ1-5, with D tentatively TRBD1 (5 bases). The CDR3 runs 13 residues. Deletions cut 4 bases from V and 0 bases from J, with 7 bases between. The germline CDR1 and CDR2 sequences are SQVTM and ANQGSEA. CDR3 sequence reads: CSVGQGSNQPQHF. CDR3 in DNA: TGCAGCGTTGGGCAGGGTAGCAATCAGCCCCAGCATTTT.

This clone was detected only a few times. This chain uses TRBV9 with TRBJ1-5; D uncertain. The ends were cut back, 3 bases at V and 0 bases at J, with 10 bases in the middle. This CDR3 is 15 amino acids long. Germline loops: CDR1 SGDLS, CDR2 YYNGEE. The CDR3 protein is CASSEGGNSNQPQHF. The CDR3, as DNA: TGTGCCAGCAGCGAGGGCGGGAATAGCAATCAGCCCCAGCATTTT.

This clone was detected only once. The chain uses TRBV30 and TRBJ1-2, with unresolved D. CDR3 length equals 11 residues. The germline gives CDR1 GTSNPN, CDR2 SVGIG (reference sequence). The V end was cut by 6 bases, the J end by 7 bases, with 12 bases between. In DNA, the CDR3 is TGTGCCTGCCATGGGGAAGCTGGCTACACCTTC. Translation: CACHGEAGYTF. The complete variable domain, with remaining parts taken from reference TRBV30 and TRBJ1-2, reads SQTIHQWPATLVQPVGSPLSLECTVEGTSNPNLYWYRQAAGRGLQLLFYSVGIGQISSEVPQNLSASRPQDRQFILSSKKLLLSDSGFYLCACHGEAGYTFGSGTRLTVV.

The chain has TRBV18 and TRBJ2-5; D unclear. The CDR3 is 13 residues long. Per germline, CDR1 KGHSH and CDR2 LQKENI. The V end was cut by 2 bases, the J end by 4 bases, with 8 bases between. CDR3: CASSPSLGETQYF. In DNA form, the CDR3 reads TGTGCCAGCTCACCATCCCTGGGAGAGACCCAGTACTTC.

The CDR3 sequence is CASSPGYRDSHEAFF. DNA for the CDR3: TGTGCCAGCAGCCCTGGATACCGGGACAGCCATGAAGCTTTCTTT. This chain connects TRBV4-2 to TRBJ1-1; 7 nucleotides line up with TRBD1. The CDR3 is 15 amino acids. In germline, CDR1 is LGHNA, CDR2 YNFKEQ. Unmatched junction bases numbered 12, after V lost 4 bases and J lost 7 bases.